This T cell receptor (beta chain) was recorded in a study of shared clonotypes between healthy human individuals. The deep-level immunoSEQ assay was used. This table comes from immunoSEQ multiplex PCR, and its TCRdb copy is limited to in-frame clones, with some not included. The sample includes 2 million to 2.5 million clones, nearly 97% of them seen just once. V was pared by 1 base and J by 0 bases, with 14 bases between. The CDR3 consists of 18 residues. The TCR sequence derives from a man in his late teens or twenties in good health. Sample: naive CD4+ T cells sorted from blood. As for subset: CD45RA+ positively selected. The gene calls are TRBV5-3 and TRBJ1-6, with D unclear. TRBV5-3 is filed as an ORF, its function uncertain. The DNA for the CDR3 is TGTGCCAGAAGCTTGATGAAGGGTCAGAGCTCCTATAATTCACCCCTCCACTTT. It specifies CARSLMKGQSSYNSPLHF.